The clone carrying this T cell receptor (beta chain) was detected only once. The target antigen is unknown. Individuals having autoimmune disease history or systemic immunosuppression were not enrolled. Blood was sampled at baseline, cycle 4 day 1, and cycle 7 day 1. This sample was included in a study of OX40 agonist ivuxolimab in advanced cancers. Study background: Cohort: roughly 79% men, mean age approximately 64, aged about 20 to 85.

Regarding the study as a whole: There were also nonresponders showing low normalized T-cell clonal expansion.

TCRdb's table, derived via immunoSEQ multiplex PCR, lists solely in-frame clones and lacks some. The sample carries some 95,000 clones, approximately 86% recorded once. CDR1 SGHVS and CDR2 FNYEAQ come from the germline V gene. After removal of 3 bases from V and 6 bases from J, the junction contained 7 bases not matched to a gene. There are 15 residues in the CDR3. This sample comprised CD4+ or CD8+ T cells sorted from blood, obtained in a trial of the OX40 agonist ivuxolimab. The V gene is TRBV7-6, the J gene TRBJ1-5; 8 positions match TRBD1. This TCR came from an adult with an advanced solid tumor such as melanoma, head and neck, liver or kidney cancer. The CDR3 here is CASSFGQGVTQPQHF. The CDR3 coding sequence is TGTGCCAGCAGCTTTGGACAGGGCGTTACTCAGCCCCAGCATTTT.